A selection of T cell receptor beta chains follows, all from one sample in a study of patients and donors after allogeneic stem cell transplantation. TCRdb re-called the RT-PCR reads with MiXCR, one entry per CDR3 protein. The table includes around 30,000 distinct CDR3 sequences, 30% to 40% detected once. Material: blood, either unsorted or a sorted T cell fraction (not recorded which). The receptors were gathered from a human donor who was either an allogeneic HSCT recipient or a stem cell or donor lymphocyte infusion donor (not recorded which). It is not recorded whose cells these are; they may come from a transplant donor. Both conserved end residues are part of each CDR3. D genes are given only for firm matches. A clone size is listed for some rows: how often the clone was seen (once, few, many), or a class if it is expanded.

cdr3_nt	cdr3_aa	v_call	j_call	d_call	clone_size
TGTGCCAGCAGCGCGACAGGGGATAATTCACCCCTCCACTTT	CASSATGDNSPLHF	TRBV7-9	TRBJ1-6	TRBD1	few
TGCGCCAGCAGCCAAGGGACATTCTCTAAAGAGACCCAGTACTTC	CASSQGTFSKETQYF	TRBV4-3	TRBJ2-5	-	few
TGCGCCAGCAGCCAGTGGGACGATGGCTACACCTTC	CASSQWDDGYTF	TRBV4-1	TRBJ1-2	-	-
TGCAGCGTTACCACCCCGACTAGCGGGAGCCCAGATACGCAGTATTTT	CSVTTPTSGSPDTQYF	TRBV29-1	TRBJ2-3	TRBD2	-
TGTGCCACCCAGCGGGGGGCCTCTAATGAAAAACTGTTTTTT	CATQRGASNEKLFF	TRBV10-3	TRBJ1-4	-	few
TGTGCCACGAAAGGACAGGGGTTAGCCACTGAAGCTTTCTTT	CATKGQGLATEAFF	TRBV12-3/TRBV12-4	TRBJ1-1	TRBD1	-
TGTGCCAGCAGCCCTGCTTTGGTTTGGCAGCCTGAAGCTTTCTTT	CASSPALVWQPEAFF	TRBV3-1	TRBJ1-1	-	few
TGCAGTGCTAGAGGGCAGAATTCACCCCTCCACTTT	CSARGQNSPLHF	TRBV20-1	TRBJ1-6	-	-
TGCAGTGCTAGAGAAGACGAACCCTCCGCCAAACTGTTTTTT	CSAREDEPSAKLFF	TRBV20-1	TRBJ1-4	-	-
TGCAGTGCTAGACGAACAGGGAACTATGGCTACACCTTC	CSARRTGNYGYTF	TRBV20-1	TRBJ1-2	-	-
TGTGCCAGCAGCCCCGGGACACTTTGGGAGGGCTATGGCTACACCTTC	CASSPGTLWEGYGYTF	TRBV19	TRBJ1-2	-	few
TGTGCCAGCAGTCCAACAGGGCAGCCCCAGCATTTT	CASSPTGQPQHF	TRBV12-3/TRBV12-4	TRBJ1-5	-	-
TGTGCCAGCAGTGAACAGGGTCCTGGGGCCAACGTCCTGACTTTC	CASSEQGPGANVLTF	TRBV6-1	TRBJ2-6	-	-
TGCGCCAGCAGTGATCCCGGGTCCAACACCGGGGAGCTGTTTTTT	CASSDPGSNTGELFF	TRBV10-1	TRBJ2-2	-	-
TGCAGTGCTAGAAATGACAGGGATGGTGGCTACACCTTC	CSARNDRDGGYTF	TRBV20-1	TRBJ1-2	TRBD1	few
TGTGCCACTCACTTCGGGGTCTCTGGAAACACCATATATTTT	CATHFGVSGNTIYF	TRBV10-3	TRBJ1-3	-	few
TGCGCCAGCAGCTTGGCTGTGGGAGGCACAGATACGCAGTATTTT	CASSLAVGGTDTQYF	TRBV5-1	TRBJ2-3	-	-
TGTGCCTCAGTGGACAGGGGGAGTGGAACTGTAGCTTTCTTT	CASVDRGSGTVAFF	TRBV10-3	TRBJ1-1	TRBD1	-
TGTGCCAGCAGCTCCAGAAGAGGCTATGGCTACACCTTC	CASSSRRGYGYTF	TRBV7-2	TRBJ1-2	-	-
TGTGCCACCAGTGATTGGACGGGATACGAGCAGTACTTC	CATSDWTGYEQYF	TRBV24-1	TRBJ2-7	-	few
TGTGCCAGCAGCTTAGCGCCGCGCTATCCCCCAGATACGCAGTATTTT	CASSLAPRYPPDTQYF	TRBV7-2	TRBJ2-3	-	-
TGTGCCAGCAGCTCAAGGGTCGGGGACACTGATGGCTACACCTTC	CASSSRVGDTDGYTF	TRBV7-2	TRBJ1-2	-	-
TGTGCCAGCAGCCAAGGCCCGGGACGGTCAACTAATGAAAAACTGTTTTTT	CASSQGPGRSTNEKLFF	TRBV4-2	TRBJ1-4	-	many
TGTGCCAGCAGCCCCTCGTTAGGGGGAAATGAGCAGTTCTTC	CASSPSLGGNEQFF	TRBV7-2	TRBJ2-1	-	-
TGCGCCAGCAGCCCTATCCCCCTCCCTAGCGGGACTTTCAATGAGCAGTTCTTC	CASSPIPLPSGTFNEQFF	TRBV5-1	TRBJ2-1	TRBD2	-
TGCAGCGTTGACAGGGTGGGCTATGGCTACACCTTC	CSVDRVGYGYTF	TRBV29-1	TRBJ1-2	-	-
TGCAGCGTTGATCTAGCGGGAGGGCCGGTAGAGACCCAGTACTTC	CSVDLAGGPVETQYF	TRBV29-1	TRBJ2-5	TRBD2	-
TGTGCCAGCTTAAGCCCGGGGGGAAACACTGAAGCTTTCTTT	CASLSPGGNTEAFF	TRBV27	TRBJ1-1	-	-
TGTGCCAGCAGTCCCGGCGGGGGTTGGACTGAAGCTTTCTTT	CASSPGGGWTEAFF	TRBV7-9	TRBJ1-1	-	few
TGTGCCAGCAGCCAAGAATACGGCAGGTTGAACACTGAAGCTTTCTTT	CASSQEYGRLNTEAFF	TRBV4-2	TRBJ1-1	-	-
TGCAGCGTTGAAGATTCACTTCTCACAGATACGCAGTATTTT	CSVEDSLLTDTQYF	TRBV29-1	TRBJ2-3	-	few
TGTGCCATCAGCCCCGGGACAGCTAGCACAGATACGCAGTATTTT	CAISPGTASTDTQYF	TRBV10-3	TRBJ2-3	TRBD1	many
TGTGCCAGCTCACCACCCGCGGGGCATCCAGAGAACACTGAAGCTTTCTTT	CASSPPAGHPENTEAFF	TRBV18	TRBJ1-1	-	few
TGTGCCAGCAGCCACGGGACAGGGCCTAGCTATGGCTACACCTTC	CASSHGTGPSYGYTF	TRBV3-1	TRBJ1-2	TRBD1	-
TGTGCCAGCAGCTCGGGACAGGGGCCCTACGAGCAGTACTTC	CASSSGQGPYEQYF	TRBV7-9	TRBJ2-7	TRBD1	-
TGTGCCAGCAGCGCCGTACAGGGGAGGTATGGCTACACCTTC	CASSAVQGRYGYTF	TRBV9	TRBJ1-2	TRBD1	few
TGTGCCAGCAGCTTCGGGATGCAAGAACTGTTTTTT	CASSFGMQELFF	TRBV7-9	TRBJ1-4	-	few
TGTGCCAGCAGTTACCATCAGGGGGCGGGCGAGCAGTACTTC	CASSYHQGAGEQYF	TRBV6-2/TRBV6-3	TRBJ2-7	TRBD1	-
TGTGCCAGCAGTGGATTTCGGGGGAGGAACACTGAAGCTTTCTTT	CASSGFRGRNTEAFF	TRBV27	TRBJ1-1	-	many
TGTGCCAGCAGCTTAGCCTTCTCGGGGGCCCCGCCGGGTTACAATGAGCAGTTCTTC	CASSLAFSGAPPGYNEQFF	TRBV13	TRBJ2-1	-	once
TGCAGTGCTAGAGATTTTAGTCGGGCAAAGAGGCAGTTCTTC	CSARDFSRAKRQFF	TRBV20-1	TRBJ2-1	-	-
TGTGCCAGCATAGTTTGGGGTTTCGACACTGAAGCTTTCTTT	CASIVWGFDTEAFF	TRBV2	TRBJ1-1	-	-